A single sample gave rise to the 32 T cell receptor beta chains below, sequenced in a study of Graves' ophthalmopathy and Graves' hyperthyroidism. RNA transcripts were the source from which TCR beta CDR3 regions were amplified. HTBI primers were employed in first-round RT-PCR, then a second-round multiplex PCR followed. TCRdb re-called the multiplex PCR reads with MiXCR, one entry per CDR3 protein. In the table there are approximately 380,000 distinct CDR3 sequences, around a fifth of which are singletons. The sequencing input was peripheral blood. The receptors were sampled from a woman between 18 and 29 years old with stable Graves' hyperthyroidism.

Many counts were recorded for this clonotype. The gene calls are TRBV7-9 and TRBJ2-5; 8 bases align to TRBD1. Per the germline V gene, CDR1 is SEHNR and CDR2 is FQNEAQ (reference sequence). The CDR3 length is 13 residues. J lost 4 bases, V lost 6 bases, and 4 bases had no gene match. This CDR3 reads CASRLTGAETQYF. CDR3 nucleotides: TGTGCCAGCAGGTTGACAGGGGCAGAGACCCAGTACTTC.

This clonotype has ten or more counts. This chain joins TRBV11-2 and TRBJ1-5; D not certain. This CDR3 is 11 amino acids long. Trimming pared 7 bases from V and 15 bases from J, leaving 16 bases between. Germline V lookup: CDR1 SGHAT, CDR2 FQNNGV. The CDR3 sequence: CASTPDGAWHF. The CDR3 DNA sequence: TGTGCCAGCACCCCGGACGGCGCCTGGCATTTT.

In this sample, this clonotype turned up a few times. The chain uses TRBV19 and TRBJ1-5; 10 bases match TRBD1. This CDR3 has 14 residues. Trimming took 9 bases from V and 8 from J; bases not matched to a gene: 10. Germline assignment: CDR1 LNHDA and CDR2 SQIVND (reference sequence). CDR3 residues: CASARQGAFEPQHF. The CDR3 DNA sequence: TGTGCCAGCGCGAGACAGGGGGCCTTTGAGCCCCAGCATTTT.

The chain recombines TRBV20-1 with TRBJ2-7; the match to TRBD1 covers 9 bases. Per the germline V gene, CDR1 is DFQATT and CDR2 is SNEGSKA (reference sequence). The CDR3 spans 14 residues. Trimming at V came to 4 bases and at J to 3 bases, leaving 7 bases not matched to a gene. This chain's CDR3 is CSANPGQGNYEQYF. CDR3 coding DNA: TGCAGTGCTAACCCGGGACAGGGAAACTACGAGCAGTACTTC.

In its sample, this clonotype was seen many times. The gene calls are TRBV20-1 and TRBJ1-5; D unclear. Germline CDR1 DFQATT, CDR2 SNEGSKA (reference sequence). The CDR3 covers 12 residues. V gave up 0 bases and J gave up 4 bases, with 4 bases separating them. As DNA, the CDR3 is TGCAGTGCTAGAGACGTGAATCAGCCCCAGCATTTT. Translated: CSARDVNQPQHF.

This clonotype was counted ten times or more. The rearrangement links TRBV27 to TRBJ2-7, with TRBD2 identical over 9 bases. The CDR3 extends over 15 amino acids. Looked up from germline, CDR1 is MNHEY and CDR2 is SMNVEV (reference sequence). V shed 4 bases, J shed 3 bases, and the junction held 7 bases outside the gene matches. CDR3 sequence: CASSSQASGVYEQYF. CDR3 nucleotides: TGTGCCAGCAGTTCTCAGGCTAGCGGGGTCTACGAGCAGTACTTC.

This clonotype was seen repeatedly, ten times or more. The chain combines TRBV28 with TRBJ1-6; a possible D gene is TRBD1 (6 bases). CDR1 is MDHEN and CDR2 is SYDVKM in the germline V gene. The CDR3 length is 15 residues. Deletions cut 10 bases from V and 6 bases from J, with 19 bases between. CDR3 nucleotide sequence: TGTGCCACCCATTGGGAGACAGGAGGTAATTCACCCCTCCACTTT. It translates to CATHWETGGNSPLHF.

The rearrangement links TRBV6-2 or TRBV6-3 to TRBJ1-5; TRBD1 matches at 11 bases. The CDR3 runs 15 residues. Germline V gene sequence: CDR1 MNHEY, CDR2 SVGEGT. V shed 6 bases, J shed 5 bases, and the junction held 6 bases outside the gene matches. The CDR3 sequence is CASSSDRGQDQPQHF. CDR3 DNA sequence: TGTGCCAGCAGCTCGGACAGGGGGCAGGATCAGCCCCAGCATTTT.

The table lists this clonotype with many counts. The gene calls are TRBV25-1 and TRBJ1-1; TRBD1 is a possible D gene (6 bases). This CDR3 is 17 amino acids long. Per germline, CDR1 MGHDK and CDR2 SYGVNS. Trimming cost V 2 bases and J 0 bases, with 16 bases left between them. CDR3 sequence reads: CASSETDRGAMNTEAFF. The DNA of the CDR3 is TGTGCCAGCAGTGAAACCGACCGGGGGGCGATGAACACTGAAGCTTTCTTT.

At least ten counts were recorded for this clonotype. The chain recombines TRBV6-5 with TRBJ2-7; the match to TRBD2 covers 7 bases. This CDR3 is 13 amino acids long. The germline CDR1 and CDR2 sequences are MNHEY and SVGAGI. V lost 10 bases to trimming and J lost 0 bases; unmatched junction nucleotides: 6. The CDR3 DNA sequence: TGTGCCACCACCTCGGGAGGCTCCTACGAGCAGTACTTC. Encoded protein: CATTSGGSYEQYF.

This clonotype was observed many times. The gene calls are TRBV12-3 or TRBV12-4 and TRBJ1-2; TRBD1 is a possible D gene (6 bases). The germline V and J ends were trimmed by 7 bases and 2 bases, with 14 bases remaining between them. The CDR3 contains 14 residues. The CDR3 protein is CASKPGVENYGYTF. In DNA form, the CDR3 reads TGTGCCAGCAAACCAGGGGTGGAGAACTATGGCTACACCTTC.

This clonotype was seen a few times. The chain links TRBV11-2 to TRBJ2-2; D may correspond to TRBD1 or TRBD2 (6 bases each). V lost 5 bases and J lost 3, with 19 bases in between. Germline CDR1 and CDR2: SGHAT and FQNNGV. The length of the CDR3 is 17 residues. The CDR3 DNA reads TGTGCCAGCAGCCTAGGGGGACTCCCAGGCGACACCGGGGAGCTGTTTTTT. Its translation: CASSLGGLPGDTGELFF.

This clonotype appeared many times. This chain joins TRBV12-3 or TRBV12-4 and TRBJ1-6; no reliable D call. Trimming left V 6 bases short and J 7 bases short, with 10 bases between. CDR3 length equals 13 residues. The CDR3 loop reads CASSALANSPLHF. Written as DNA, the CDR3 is TGTGCCAGCAGCGCCCTAGCGAATTCACCCCTCCACTTT.

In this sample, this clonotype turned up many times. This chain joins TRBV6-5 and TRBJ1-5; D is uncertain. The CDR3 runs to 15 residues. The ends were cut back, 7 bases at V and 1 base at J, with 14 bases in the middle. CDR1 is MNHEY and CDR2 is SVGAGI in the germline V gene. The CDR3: CASTPDPGSNQPQHF. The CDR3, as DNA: TGTGCCAGCACCCCGGACCCGGGGAGCAATCAGCCCCAGCATTTT.

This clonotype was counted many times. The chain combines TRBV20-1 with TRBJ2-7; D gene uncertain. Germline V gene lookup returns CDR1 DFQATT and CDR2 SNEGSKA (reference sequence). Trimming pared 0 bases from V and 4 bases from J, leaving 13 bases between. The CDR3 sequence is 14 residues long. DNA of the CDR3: TGCAGTGCTAGAGATGGATCGGCAGCGTACGAGCAGTACTTC. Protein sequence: CSARDGSAAYEQYF.

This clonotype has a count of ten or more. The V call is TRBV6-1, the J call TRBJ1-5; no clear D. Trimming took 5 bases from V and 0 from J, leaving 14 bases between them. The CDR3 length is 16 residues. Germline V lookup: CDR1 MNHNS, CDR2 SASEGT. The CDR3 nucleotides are TGTGCCAGCAGTATAGGACTGACACATAGCAATCAGCCCCAGCATTTT. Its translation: CASSIGLTHSNQPQHF.

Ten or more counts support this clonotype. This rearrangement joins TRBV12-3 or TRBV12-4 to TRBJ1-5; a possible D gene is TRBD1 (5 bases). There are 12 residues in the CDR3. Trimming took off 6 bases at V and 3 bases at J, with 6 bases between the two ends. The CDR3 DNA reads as TGTGCCAGCAGGACAGTCAATCAGCCCCAGCATTTT. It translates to CASRTVNQPQHF.

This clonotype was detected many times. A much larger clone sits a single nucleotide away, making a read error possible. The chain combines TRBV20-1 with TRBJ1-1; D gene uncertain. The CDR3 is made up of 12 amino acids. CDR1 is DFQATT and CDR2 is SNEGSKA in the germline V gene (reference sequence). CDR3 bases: TGCAATGCCAGACACCACAACACTGAAGCTTTCTTT. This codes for CNARHHNTEAFF.

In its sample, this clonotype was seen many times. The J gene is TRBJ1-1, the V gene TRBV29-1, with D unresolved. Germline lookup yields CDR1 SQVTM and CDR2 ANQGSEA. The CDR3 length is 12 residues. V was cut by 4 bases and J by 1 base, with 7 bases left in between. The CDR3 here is CSVGGRNTEAFF. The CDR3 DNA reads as TGCAGCGTTGGCGGCAGGAACACTGAAGCTTTCTTT.

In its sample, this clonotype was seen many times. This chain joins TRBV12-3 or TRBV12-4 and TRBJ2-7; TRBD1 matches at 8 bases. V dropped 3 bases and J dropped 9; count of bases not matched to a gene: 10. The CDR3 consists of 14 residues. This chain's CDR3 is CASSFQGADSPQYF. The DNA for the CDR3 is TGTGCCAGCAGTTTTCAGGGGGCGGATTCTCCGCAGTACTTC.

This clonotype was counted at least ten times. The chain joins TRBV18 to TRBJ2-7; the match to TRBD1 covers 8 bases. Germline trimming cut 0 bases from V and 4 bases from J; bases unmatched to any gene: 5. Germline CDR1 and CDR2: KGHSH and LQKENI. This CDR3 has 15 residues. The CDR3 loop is CASSPPETGVYEQYF. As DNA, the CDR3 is TGTGCCAGCTCACCACCCGAGACAGGGGTGTACGAGCAGTACTTC.

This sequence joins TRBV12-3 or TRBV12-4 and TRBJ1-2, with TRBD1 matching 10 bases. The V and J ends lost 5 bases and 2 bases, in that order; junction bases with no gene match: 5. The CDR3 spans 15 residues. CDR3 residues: CASSPRGQGNYGYTF. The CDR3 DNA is TGTGCCAGCAGTCCCCGGGGACAGGGGAACTATGGCTACACCTTC.

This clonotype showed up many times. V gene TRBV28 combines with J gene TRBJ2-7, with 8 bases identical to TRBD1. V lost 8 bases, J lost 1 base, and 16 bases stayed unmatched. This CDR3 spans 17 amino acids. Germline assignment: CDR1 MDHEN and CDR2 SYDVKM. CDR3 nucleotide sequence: TGTGCCAGCCTAAAATCGGACAGGGCCATATATTCCTACGAGCAGTACTTC. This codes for CASLKSDRAIYSYEQYF.

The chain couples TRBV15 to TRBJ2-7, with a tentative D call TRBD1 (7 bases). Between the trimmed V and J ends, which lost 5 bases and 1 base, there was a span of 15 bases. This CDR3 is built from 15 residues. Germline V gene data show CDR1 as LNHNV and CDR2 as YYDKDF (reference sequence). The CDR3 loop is CATSLQGDSSYEQYF. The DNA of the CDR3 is TGTGCCACCAGCCTCCAGGGGGACTCTTCCTACGAGCAGTACTTC.

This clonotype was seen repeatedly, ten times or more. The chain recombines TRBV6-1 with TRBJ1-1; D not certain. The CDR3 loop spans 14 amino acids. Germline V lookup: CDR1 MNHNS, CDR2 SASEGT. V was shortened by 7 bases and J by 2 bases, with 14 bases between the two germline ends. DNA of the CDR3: TGTGCCAGCACCACTCTTGCCTTTAACACTGAAGCTTTCTTT. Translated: CASTTLAFNTEAFF.

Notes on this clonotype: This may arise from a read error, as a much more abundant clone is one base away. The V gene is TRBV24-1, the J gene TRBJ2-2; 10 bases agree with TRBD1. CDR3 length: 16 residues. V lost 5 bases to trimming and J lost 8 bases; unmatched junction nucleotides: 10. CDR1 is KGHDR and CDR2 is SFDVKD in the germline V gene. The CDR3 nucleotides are TGTGCCACCAGTGGAGCCGGGACAGGGGCATCGGGGGAGCTGTTTTTT. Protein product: CATSGAGTGASGELFF.

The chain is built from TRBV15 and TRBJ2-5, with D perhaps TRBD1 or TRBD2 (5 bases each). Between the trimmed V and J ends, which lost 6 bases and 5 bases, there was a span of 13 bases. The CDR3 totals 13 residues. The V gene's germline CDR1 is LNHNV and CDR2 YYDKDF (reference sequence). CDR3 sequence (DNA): TGTGCCACCAGTGTGTTTGGGGGTGAGACCCAGTACTTC. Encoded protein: CATSVFGGETQYF.

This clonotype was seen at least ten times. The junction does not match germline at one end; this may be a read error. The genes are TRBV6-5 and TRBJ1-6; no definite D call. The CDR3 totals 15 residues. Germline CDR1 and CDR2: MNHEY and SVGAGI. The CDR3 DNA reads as TGTGCCAGCAGTTACTCCAGCTTTGATAATCCACCCCTCCACTTT. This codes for CASSYSSFDNPPLHF.

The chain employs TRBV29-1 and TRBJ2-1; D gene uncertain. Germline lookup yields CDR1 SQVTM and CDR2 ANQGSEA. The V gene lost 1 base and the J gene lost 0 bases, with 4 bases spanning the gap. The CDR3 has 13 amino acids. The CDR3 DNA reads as TGCAGCGTTGAAGGCATCTCCTACAATGAGCAGTTCTTC. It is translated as CSVEGISYNEQFF.

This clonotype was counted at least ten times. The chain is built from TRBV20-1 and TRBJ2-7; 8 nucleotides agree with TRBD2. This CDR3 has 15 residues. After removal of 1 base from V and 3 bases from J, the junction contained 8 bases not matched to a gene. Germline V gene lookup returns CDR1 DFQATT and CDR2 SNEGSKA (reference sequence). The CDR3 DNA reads TGCAGTGCTAGAGCTGGAGCGGGAGCATTCTACGAGCAGTACTTC. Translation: CSARAGAGAFYEQYF.

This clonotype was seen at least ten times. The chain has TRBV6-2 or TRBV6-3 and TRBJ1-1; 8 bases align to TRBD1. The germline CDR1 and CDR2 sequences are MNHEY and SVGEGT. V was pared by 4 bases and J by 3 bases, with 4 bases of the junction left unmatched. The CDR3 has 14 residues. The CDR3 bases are TGTGCCAGCAGTTCCAACAGGGGGTACACTGAAGCTTTCTTT. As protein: CASSSNRGYTEAFF.

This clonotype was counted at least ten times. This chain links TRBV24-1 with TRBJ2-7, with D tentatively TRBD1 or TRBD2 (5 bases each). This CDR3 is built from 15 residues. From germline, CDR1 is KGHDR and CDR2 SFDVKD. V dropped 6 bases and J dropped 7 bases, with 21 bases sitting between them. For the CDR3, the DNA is TGTGCCACCAGTTTTCCTCCGGGACGCCCTGTGGAGCAGTACTTC. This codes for CATSFPPGRPVEQYF.